Shown below are 32 T cell receptor beta chains from a single sample sequenced in a study of blood T cell repertoires in COVID-19. Only in-frame clones appear in the TCRdb table, and some are missing; sequencing was by immunoSEQ multiplex PCR. The table records 200,000 to 300,000 clones, 70% to 90% of them present only once. The sample comprised peripheral blood. Source of these receptors: a woman in her twenties or thirties with acute or convalescent COVID-19.

The rearrangement joins TRBV19 to TRBJ1-4; D unresolved. CDR3 size: 15 residues. In germline, CDR1 is LNHDA, CDR2 SQIVND (reference sequence). The ends were cut back, 5 bases at V and 0 bases at J, with 10 bases in the middle. CDR3 nucleotides: TGTGCCAGTAGTCCTCAGGCAGCAACTAATGAAAAACTGTTTTTT. Protein: CASSPQAATNEKLFF.

The chain recombines TRBV9 with TRBJ2-7; the D gene is possibly TRBD2 (5 bases). CDR3 length equals 15 residues. The germline V gene encodes CDR1 SGDLS and CDR2 YYNGEE. Trimming shortened V by 4 bases and J by 5 bases, and 19 bases separated the two germline ends. The CDR3 reads CASSPYPGRPHEQYF. The DNA for the CDR3 is TGTGCCAGCAGCCCTTACCCGGGAAGGCCCCACGAGCAGTACTTC.

This clone was counted between two and nine times. CDR3 amino acids: CASSPPTGGIPGANVLTF. The CDR3 DNA is TGTGCCAGCAGTCCTCCGACAGGGGGGATCCCTGGGGCCAACGTCCTGACTTTC. The chain combines TRBV27 with TRBJ2-6; TRBD1 matches at 9 bases. Trimming cost V 5 bases and J 2 bases; bases outside gene matches: 10. Germline CDR1 MNHEY, CDR2 SMNVEV (reference sequence). The CDR3 has 18 amino acids. Full variable domain (outside the CDR3, taken from reference TRBV27 and TRBJ2-6): EAQVTQNPRYLITVTGKKLTVTCSQNMNHEYMSWYRQDPGLGLRQIYYSMNVEVTDKGDVPEGYKVSRKEKRNFPLILESPSPNQTSLYFCASSPPTGGIPGANVLTFGAGSRLTVL.

The rearrangement links TRBV2 to TRBJ2-2; possibly TRBD1 for D (6 bases). The CDR3 runs to 15 residues. CDR1 is SNHLY, CDR2 FYNNEI, per germline. V was cut by 0 bases and J by 2 bases, with 7 bases left in between. As DNA, the CDR3 is TGTGCCAGCAGTGAAGCGGGGACAAACACCGGGGAGCTGTTTTTT. This sequence encodes CASSEAGTNTGELFF.

The rearrangement uses TRBV30 and TRBJ2-7; 7 positions agree with TRBD2. The CDR3 length is 14 residues. Germline V gene lookup returns CDR1 GTSNPN and CDR2 SVGIG (reference sequence). The V and J ends lost 2 bases and 1 base, in that order; junction bases with no gene match: 5. CDR3 sequence reads: CAWSLAGVSYEQYF. CDR3 sequence (DNA): TGTGCCTGGAGTCTGGCGGGAGTTTCCTACGAGCAGTACTTC.

A word on this clone: At the DNA level, this CDR3 is encoded by other sequences in the same sample as well. CDR3 amino acids: CASSLSGRGTGELFF. CDR3 in DNA: TGTGCCAGCAGCCTTAGCGGGAGGGGTACCGGGGAGCTGTTTTTT. The gene calls are TRBV5-4 and TRBJ2-2; 11 positions agree with TRBD2. CDR1 and CDR2 from the germline V gene are SGHNT and YYREEE (reference sequence). CDR3 size: 15 residues. The V segment lost 4 bases and the J segment 5 bases; nucleotides outside the gene matches: 4. Using reference TRBV5-4 and TRBJ2-2 for the parts outside the CDR3, the full variable domain is ETGVTQSPTHLIKTRGQQVTLRCSSQSGHNTVSWYQQALGQGPQFIFQYYREEENGRGNFPPRFSGLQFPNYSSELNVNALELDDSALYLCASSLSGRGTGELFFGEGSRLTVL.

The genes are TRBV18 and TRBJ1-6, with 8 bases that match TRBD1. Per the germline V gene, CDR1 is KGHSH and CDR2 is LQKENI. J was trimmed by 11 bases and V by 3 bases; bases with no gene match: 12. The length of the CDR3 is 16 residues. CDR3 nucleotides: TGTGCCAGCTCACCGATCCTAGACAGGGGCCGGACACCCCTCCACTTT. This gives the protein CASSPILDRGRTPLHF.

CDR3 in DNA: TGTGCCAGCAGCTCCATCCCGGGACAGGGGTTATACGAGCAGTACTTC. This encodes CASSSIPGQGLYEQYF. The chain combines TRBV9 with TRBJ2-7, with 10 bases identical to TRBD1. This CDR3 is built from 16 residues. Germline CDR1 is SGDLS and CDR2 is YYNGEE. V trimming: 4 bases; J trimming: 4 bases; junction bases outside the gene matches: 11.

The chain uses TRBV6-5 and TRBJ2-7; 9 bases line up with TRBD2. Germline lookup yields CDR1 MNHEY and CDR2 SVGAGI. The CDR3 spans 14 residues. Unmatched junction bases numbered 7, after V lost 6 bases and J lost 4 bases. CDR3 nucleotides: TGTGCCAGCAGAGTTTATAGCGGGGGATACGAGCAGTACTTC. Translated: CASRVYSGGYEQYF.

This chain joins TRBV9 and TRBJ2-3, with 10 bases identical to TRBD2. V gave up 0 bases and J gave up 3 bases; unmatched junction bases: 7. The length of the CDR3 is 17 residues. Germline values: CDR1 SGDLS, CDR2 YYNGEE. The chain's CDR3 is CASSVEGAGGPTDTQYF. The CDR3 region has the DNA TGTGCCAGCAGCGTAGAGGGAGCGGGAGGGCCAACAGATACGCAGTATTTT.

This clone was seen once. The CDR3 sequence is CASSFAGSTDTQYF. The DNA of the CDR3 is TGTGCCAGCAGCTTCGCCGGTAGCACAGATACGCAGTATTTT. The rearrangement joins TRBV7-2 to TRBJ2-3; D gene uncertain. This CDR3 contains 14 residues. The V gene's germline CDR1 is SGHTA and CDR2 FQGNSA. Between the trimmed V and J ends, which lost 3 bases and 0 bases, there was a span of 7 bases.

The chain employs TRBV12-3 or TRBV12-4 and TRBJ2-7; tentative D call: TRBD2 (7 bases). The CDR3 runs 13 residues. Between the trimmed V and J ends, which lost 5 bases and 4 bases, there was a span of 12 bases. The CDR3 DNA is TGTGCCAGCAGTGTGGCGGGGGCGTACGAGCAGTACTTC. Translation: CASSVAGAYEQYF.

This clone occurred a few times. The J gene is TRBJ2-7, the V gene TRBV27, with TRBD1 identical over 9 bases. V shed 6 bases, J shed 1 base, and the junction held 4 bases outside the gene matches. The CDR3 runs 14 residues. Per the germline V gene, CDR1 is MNHEY and CDR2 is SMNVEV (reference sequence). The CDR3 DNA reads TGTGCCAGCAGCGACAGGGGGTGGTCCTACGAGCAGTACTTC. This sequence encodes CASSDRGWSYEQYF.

The genes are TRBV30 and TRBJ2-7; no firm D call. V shed 0 bases and J shed 7 bases, with 13 bases lying between them. Germline loops: CDR1 GTSNPN, CDR2 SVGIG (reference sequence). The CDR3 is 13 amino acids. CDR3 region: CAWSVTHPREQYF. The CDR3 DNA reads as TGTGCCTGGAGTGTAACCCATCCCCGGGAGCAGTACTTC. The variable domain in full, completed from reference TRBV30 and TRBJ2-7, reads SQTIHQWPATLVQPVGSPLSLECTVEGTSNPNLYWYRQAAGRGLQLLFYSVGIGQISSEVPQNLSASRPQDRQFILSSKKLLLSDSGFYLCAWSVTHPREQYFGPGTRLTVT.

The J gene is TRBJ1-4, the V gene TRBV7-2; 8 bases match TRBD1. J gave up 2 bases and V 1 base, and 3 bases lay outside the gene matches. The germline CDR1 and CDR2 sequences are SGHTA and FQGNSA. The CDR3 loop spans 16 amino acids. CDR3 protein: CASSLGQGTTNEKLFF. Written as DNA, the CDR3 is TGTGCCAGCAGCTTAGGACAGGGGACCACTAATGAAAAACTGTTTTTT. The full variable domain, rest sourced from reference TRBV7-2 and TRBJ1-4, is GAGVSQSPSNKVTEKGKDVELRCDPISGHTALYWYRQSLGQGLEFLIYFQGNSAPDKSGLPSDRFSAERTGGSVSTLTIQRTQQEDSAVYLCASSLGQGTTNEKLFFGSGTQLSVL.

The CDR3 reads CASSSGTSVYEQYF. CDR3 nucleotide sequence: TGTGCCAGCAGTTCCGGGACTAGCGTATACGAGCAGTACTTC. The V and J genes are TRBV2 and TRBJ2-7; TRBD2 matches at 10 bases. From germline, CDR1 is SNHLY and CDR2 FYNNEI. The CDR3 has 14 amino acids. V dropped 5 bases and J dropped 4; count of bases not matched to a gene: 5.

This chain uses TRBV5-4 with TRBJ2-5; 9 bases line up with TRBD2. The CDR3 contains 16 residues. The germline V gene has CDR1 SGHNT and CDR2 YYREEE (reference sequence). After removal of 1 base from V and 1 base from J, the junction contained 5 bases not matched to a gene. The CDR3 sequence: CASSLSLAGIQETQYF. In DNA form, the CDR3 reads TGTGCCAGCAGCTTGTCGCTAGCGGGGATCCAAGAGACCCAGTACTTC. The variable domain in full, completed from reference TRBV5-4 and TRBJ2-5, reads ETGVTQSPTHLIKTRGQQVTLRCSSQSGHNTVSWYQQALGQGPQFIFQYYREEENGRGNFPPRFSGLQFPNYSSELNVNALELDDSALYLCASSLSLAGIQETQYFGPGTRLLVL.

This clone was detected once. This CDR3 reads CASSLRGALSSGANVLTF. The CDR3 nucleotides are TGTGCCAGCAGCCTCCGGGGGGCCCTAAGCTCTGGGGCCAACGTCCTGACTTTC. This chain uses TRBV13 with TRBJ2-6, with D tentatively TRBD2 (7 bases). The CDR3 spans 18 residues. Trimming cost V 5 bases and J 0 bases, with 17 bases left between them. Germline assignment: CDR1 PRHDT and CDR2 FYEKMQ (reference sequence).

This chain uses TRBV5-6 with TRBJ1-1; D unclear. V lost 3 bases to trimming and J lost 8 bases, with 11 bases between them. The germline CDR1 and CDR2 sequences are SGHDT and YYEEEE. The CDR3 covers 12 residues. CDR3 sequence reads: CASSSPWLEAFF. The CDR3, as DNA: TGTGCCAGCAGCTCGCCATGGCTGGAAGCTTTCTTT.

The chain recombines TRBV7-8 with TRBJ1-1, with D possibly matching TRBD1 (5 bases). Germline-derived CDR1 and CDR2 are SGHVS and FQNEAQ. V dropped 5 bases and J dropped 4 bases, with 14 bases sitting between them. This CDR3 has 14 amino acids. The CDR3: CASSIQGRSTEAFF. The CDR3 region has the DNA TGTGCCAGCAGCATTCAGGGTAGGTCCACTGAAGCTTTCTTT.

J is TRBJ2-3 and V is TRBV9; the D is unclear. Deletions cut 0 bases from V and 0 bases from J, with 8 bases between. The CDR3 contains 15 residues. Germline lookup yields CDR1 SGDLS and CDR2 YYNGEE. CDR3: CASSVVAASTDTQYF. The CDR3 DNA reads as TGTGCCAGCAGCGTAGTGGCGGCGAGCACAGATACGCAGTATTTT.

The rearrangement joins TRBV7-2 to TRBJ2-3, with TRBD2 as a possible D gene (6 bases). The germline V gene encodes CDR1 SGHTA and CDR2 FQGNSA. V was clipped by 5 bases and J by 0 bases, with 9 bases between them. The CDR3 sequence is 14 residues long. Written as DNA, the CDR3 is TGTGCCAGCAGCCGTAGCGGTAGCACAGATACGCAGTATTTT. It specifies CASSRSGSTDTQYF.

The chain couples TRBV19 to TRBJ1-2, with D maybe TRBD1 (6 bases). The V gene lost 5 bases and the J gene lost 6 bases, with 16 bases spanning the gap. The germline V gene encodes CDR1 LNHDA and CDR2 SQIVND (reference sequence). The CDR3 loop spans 14 amino acids. The CDR3 DNA follows: TGTGCCAGTAGTGCTCTAGGGGGAACGAATGGCTACACCTTC. Translated: CASSALGGTNGYTF.

V usage is TRBV30 and J usage is TRBJ2-1; D is perhaps TRBD2 (6 bases). This CDR3 has 17 amino acids. Germline values: CDR1 GTSNPN, CDR2 SVGIG (reference sequence). V was pared by 1 base and J by 7 bases, with 23 bases between. Written as DNA, the CDR3 is TGTGCCTGGAGTGCAACTAGGCCCGCGGGGAGCAGGAATGAGCAGTTCTTC. This sequence encodes CAWSATRPAGSRNEQFF.

This clone occurred once. This sequence joins TRBV3-1 (or the pseudogene TRBV3-2) and TRBJ1-4; D remains unclear. This CDR3 is built from 12 residues. V lost 1 base and J lost 8, with 5 bases in between. CDR1 LGHDT and CDR2 YNNKEL come from the germline V gene (reference sequence). CDR3 in DNA: TGTGCCAGCAGCCAAGTTGCGGAAAAACTGTTTTTT. Protein sequence: CASSQVAEKLFF.

The genes are TRBV2 and TRBJ1-4, with a weak D call TRBD1 (6 bases). Germline CDR1 and CDR2: SNHLY and FYNNEI. V shed 7 bases and J shed 7 bases, with 19 bases lying between them. The CDR3 length is 15 residues. The CDR3 sequence: CASTEGQSRSEKLFF. CDR3 sequence (DNA): TGTGCCAGCACCGAAGGACAGTCTAGGAGTGAAAAACTGTTTTTT. Combining the CDR3 with reference TRBV2 and TRBJ1-4 gives the whole variable domain EPEVTQTPSHQVTQMGQEVILRCVPISNHLYFYWYRQILGQKVEFLVSFYNNEISEKSEIFDDQFSVERPDGSNFTLKIRSTKLEDSAMYFCASTEGQSRSEKLFFGSGTQLSVL.

This clone was detected only once. This chain links TRBV16 with TRBJ1-5; D is unresolved. The CDR3 is 15 amino acids. CDR1 and CDR2 from the germline V gene are KGHSY and FQNENV. The V end was cut by 2 bases, the J end by 5 bases, with 13 bases between. The DNA for the CDR3 is TGTGCCAGCAGCCAACTGCTAATGGGAGATCAGCCCCAGCATTTT. Amino acid sequence: CASSQLLMGDQPQHF.

The chain links TRBV7-2 to TRBJ2-1, with TRBD2 matching 12 bases. The junction had 8 bases not matched to a gene; V was cut back by 5 bases and J by 12 bases. This CDR3 has 14 amino acids. Germline loops: CDR1 SGHTA, CDR2 FQGNSA. For the CDR3, the DNA is TGTGCCAGCAGCCCCGGACTAGCGGGATTGGGGCAGTTCTTC. Its translation: CASSPGLAGLGQFF.

This sequence joins TRBV7-2 and TRBJ1-6; 8 nucleotides agree with TRBD1. CDR3 length: 14 residues. CDR1 and CDR2 from the germline V gene are SGHTA and FQGNSA. Losses at the gene ends were 3 bases for V and 10 bases for J; bases not matched to a gene: 5. The CDR3 DNA sequence: TGTGCCAGCAGCTTCGGACAGGGTAGCTCACCCCTCCACTTT. Translating it yields CASSFGQGSSPLHF.

The count of this clone is one. The chain recombines TRBV27 with TRBJ1-4; maybe TRBD1 (6 bases). Trimming left V 0 bases short and J 6 bases short, with 11 bases between. The CDR3 runs 15 residues. Germline V gives CDR1 MNHEY, CDR2 SMNVEV (reference sequence). The CDR3 protein is CASSLSSQGYEKLFF. The CDR3 coding sequence is TGTGCCAGCAGTTTATCGTCACAGGGCTATGAAAAACTGTTTTTT. Supplemented by reference TRBV27 and TRBJ1-4, the full variable domain reads EAQVTQNPRYLITVTGKKLTVTCSQNMNHEYMSWYRQDPGLGLRQIYYSMNVEVTDKGDVPEGYKVSRKEKRNFPLILESPSPNQTSLYFCASSLSSQGYEKLFFGSGTQLSVL.

V usage is TRBV10-3 and J usage is TRBJ2-2; D not certain. Germline values: CDR1 ENHRY, CDR2 SYGVKD. This CDR3 region has 15 residues. Trimming took off 2 bases at V and 7 bases at J, with 14 bases between the two ends. This CDR3 reads CAISEGAAERGELFF. The CDR3 DNA is TGTGCCATCAGTGAGGGCGCCGCGGAGCGCGGGGAGCTGTTTTTT.

V and J are TRBV7-9 and TRBJ1-4, with D possibly matching TRBD1 (6 bases). The CDR3 extends over 15 amino acids. Germline CDR1 is SEHNR and CDR2 is FQNEAQ (reference sequence). Trimming pared 3 bases from V and 1 base from J, leaving 9 bases between. The CDR3 loop is CASSFLQGTNEKLFF. The CDR3 bases are TGTGCCAGCAGCTTCCTACAGGGAACTAATGAAAAACTGTTTTTT.